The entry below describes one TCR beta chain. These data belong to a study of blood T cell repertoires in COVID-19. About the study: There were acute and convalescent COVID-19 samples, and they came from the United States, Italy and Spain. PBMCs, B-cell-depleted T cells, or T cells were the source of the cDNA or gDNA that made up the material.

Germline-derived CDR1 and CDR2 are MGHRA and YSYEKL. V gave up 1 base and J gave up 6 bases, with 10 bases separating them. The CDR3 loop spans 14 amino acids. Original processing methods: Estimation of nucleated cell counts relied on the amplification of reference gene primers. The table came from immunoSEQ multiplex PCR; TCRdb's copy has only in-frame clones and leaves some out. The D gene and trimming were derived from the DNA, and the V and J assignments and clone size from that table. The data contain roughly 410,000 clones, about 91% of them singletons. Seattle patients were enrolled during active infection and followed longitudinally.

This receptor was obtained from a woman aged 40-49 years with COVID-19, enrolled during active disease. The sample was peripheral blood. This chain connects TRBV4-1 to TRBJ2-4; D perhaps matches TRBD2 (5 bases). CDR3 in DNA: TGCGCCAGCAGCCAAGTGGGCAGCGGAAACATTCAGTACTTC. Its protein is CASSQVGSGNIQYF.